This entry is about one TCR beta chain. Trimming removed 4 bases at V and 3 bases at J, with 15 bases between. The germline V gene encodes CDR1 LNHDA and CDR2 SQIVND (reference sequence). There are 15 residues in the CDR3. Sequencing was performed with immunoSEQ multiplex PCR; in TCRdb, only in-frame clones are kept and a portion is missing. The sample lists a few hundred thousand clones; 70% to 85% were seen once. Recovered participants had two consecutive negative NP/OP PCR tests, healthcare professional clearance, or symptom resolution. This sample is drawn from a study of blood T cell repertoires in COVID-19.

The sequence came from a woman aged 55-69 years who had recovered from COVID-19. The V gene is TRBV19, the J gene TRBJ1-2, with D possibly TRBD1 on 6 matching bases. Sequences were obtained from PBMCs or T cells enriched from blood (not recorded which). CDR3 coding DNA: TGTGCCAGTAGTAGTCGCGTCAGGGGCGACTATGGCTACACCTTC. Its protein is CASSSRVRGDYGYTF. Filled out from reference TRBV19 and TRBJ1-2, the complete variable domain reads DGGITQSPKYLFRKEGQNVTLSCEQNLNHDAMYWYRQDPGQGLRLIYYSQIVNDFQKGDIAEGYSVSREKKESFPLTVTSAQKNPTAFYLCASSSRVRGDYGYTFGSGTRLTVV.